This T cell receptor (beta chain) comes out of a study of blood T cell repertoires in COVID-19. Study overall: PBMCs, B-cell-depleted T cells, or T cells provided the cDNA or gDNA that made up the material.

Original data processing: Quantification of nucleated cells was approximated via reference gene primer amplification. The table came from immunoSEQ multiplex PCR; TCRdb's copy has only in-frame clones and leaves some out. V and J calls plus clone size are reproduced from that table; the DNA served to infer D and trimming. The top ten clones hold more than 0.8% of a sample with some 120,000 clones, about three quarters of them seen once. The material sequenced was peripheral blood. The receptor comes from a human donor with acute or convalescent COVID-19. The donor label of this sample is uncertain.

The CDR3 DNA reads as TGTGCCAGCAGCTCCCCTGGGGGCAGAGATACGCAGTATTTT. This codes for CASSSPGGRDTQYF. The chain links TRBV6-5 to TRBJ2-3; possibly TRBD1 for D (6 bases). The CDR3 has 14 residues. Looked up from germline, CDR1 is MNHEY and CDR2 is SVGAGI. The germline V and J ends were trimmed by 6 bases and 5 bases, with 15 bases remaining between them.